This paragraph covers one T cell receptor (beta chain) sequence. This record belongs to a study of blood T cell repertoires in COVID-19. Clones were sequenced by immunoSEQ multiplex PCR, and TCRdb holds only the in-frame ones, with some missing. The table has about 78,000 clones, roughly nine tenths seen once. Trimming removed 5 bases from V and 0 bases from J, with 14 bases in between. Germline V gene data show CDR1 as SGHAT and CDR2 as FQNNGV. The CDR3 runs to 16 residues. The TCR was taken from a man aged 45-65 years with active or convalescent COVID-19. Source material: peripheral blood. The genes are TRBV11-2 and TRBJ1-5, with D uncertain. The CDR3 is CASSPRREHSNQPQHF. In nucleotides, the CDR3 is TGTGCCAGCAGCCCCCGCCGGGAGCATAGCAATCAGCCCCAGCATTTT.